The present T cell receptor beta chain was sequenced within a study of T cell responses to AZD1222 COVID-19 vaccine. Study-level findings and limits: Donor demographics were predominantly white British with a female majority; clonal diversity may be underestimated.

The CDR3 sequence is 15 residues long. CDR1 MNHEY and CDR2 SVGAGI come from the germline V gene. Trimming removed 0 bases from V and 9 bases from J, with 15 bases in between. The method was immunoSEQ multiplex PCR; TCRdb's version includes in-frame clones alone and lacks a portion of them. In the table there are 150,000 to 200,000 clones, 90% to 95% of which are singletons. With regard to this clone: What it binds is unknown.

This specimen was peripheral blood, taken 28 days after the second AZD1222 dose. This chain links TRBV6-5 with TRBJ2-1; D gene unclear. The receptor comes from an adult who received the AZD1222 COVID-19 vaccine. CDR3 loop: CASSYSKTAGGEQFF. DNA of the CDR3: TGTGCCAGCAGTTACTCGAAGACCGCAGGTGGTGAGCAGTTCTTC.